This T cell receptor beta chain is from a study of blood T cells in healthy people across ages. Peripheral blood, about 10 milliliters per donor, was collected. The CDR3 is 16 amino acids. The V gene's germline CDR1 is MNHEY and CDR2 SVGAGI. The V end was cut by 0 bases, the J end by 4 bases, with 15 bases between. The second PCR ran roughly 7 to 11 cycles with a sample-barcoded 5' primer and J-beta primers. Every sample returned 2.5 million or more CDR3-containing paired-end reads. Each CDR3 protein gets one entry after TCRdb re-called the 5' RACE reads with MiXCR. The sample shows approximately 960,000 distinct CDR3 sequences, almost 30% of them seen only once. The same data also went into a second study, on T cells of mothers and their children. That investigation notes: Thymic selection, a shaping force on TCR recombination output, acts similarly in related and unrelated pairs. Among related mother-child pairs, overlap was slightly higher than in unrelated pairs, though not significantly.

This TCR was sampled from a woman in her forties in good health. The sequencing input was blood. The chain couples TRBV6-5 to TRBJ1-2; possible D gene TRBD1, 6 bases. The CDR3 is CASSYSRTGGGYGYTF. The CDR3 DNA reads TGTGCCAGCAGTTACTCGAGAACTGGGGGCGGCTATGGCTACACCTTC.